The 16 T cell receptor beta chains below all came from one sample that was sequenced in a study of blood T cell repertoires in COVID-19. Repertoires were generated with immunoSEQ multiplex PCR, while TCRdb's copy carries only in-frame clones and drops some. Of about 420,000 clones listed, roughly 90% are singletons. Input material: peripheral blood. The receptors originated from a man between 18 and 29 years old with COVID-19, enrolled during active disease.

The chain carries TRBV5-6 and TRBJ2-3; D possibly corresponds to TRBD2 (5 bases). CDR1 is SGHDT, CDR2 YYEEEE, per germline. Between the trimmed V and J ends, which lost 0 bases and 10 bases, there was a span of 12 bases. The length of the CDR3 is 13 residues. The DNA for the CDR3 is TGTGCCAGCAGCTTGGAGCCCGGGATATCGCAGTATTTT. Protein product: CASSLEPGISQYF.

The chain is built from TRBV11-2 and TRBJ1-4, with TRBD1 as a possible D gene (6 bases). V gave up 5 bases and J gave up 5 bases, with 9 bases separating them. Germline V gene lookup returns CDR1 SGHAT and CDR2 FQNNGV. The CDR3 runs to 13 residues. Here the CDR3 reads CASSQDRNEKLFF. As DNA, the CDR3 is TGTGCCAGCAGCCAAGACAGGAATGAAAAACTGTTTTTT.

The gene calls are TRBV9 and TRBJ1-2; possible D gene TRBD1, 5 bases. Trimming took 0 bases from V and 4 from J, leaving 7 bases between them. This CDR3 has 13 amino acids. The germline CDR1 and CDR2 sequences are SGDLS and YYNGEE. The CDR3 DNA is TGTGCCAGCAGCGTAGCCCAGGGCTATGGCTACACCTTC. Residues: CASSVAQGYGYTF.

V gene TRBV11-2 combines with J gene TRBJ2-1, with a weak D call TRBD2 (7 bases). V lost 3 bases to trimming and J lost 5 bases, with 17 bases between them. The CDR3 sequence is 16 residues long. Germline-derived CDR1 and CDR2 are SGHAT and FQNNGV. The CDR3 region is CASSFQLGGLNNEQFF. The CDR3 bases are TGTGCCAGCAGCTTTCAACTCGGGGGGCTAAACAATGAGCAGTTCTTC.

The chain combines TRBV5-4 with TRBJ2-7, with 8 bases lining up with TRBD1. The V segment lost 3 bases and the J segment 6 bases; nucleotides outside the gene matches: 2. The CDR3 contains 12 residues. CDR1 is SGHNT, CDR2 YYREEE, per germline (reference sequence). CDR3 DNA: TGTGCCAGCAGCTCGACAGGGGTCGAGCAGTACTTC. It encodes CASSSTGVEQYF.

The chain is built from TRBV7-8 and TRBJ2-1, with 10 bases identical to TRBD2. This CDR3 has 16 amino acids. V lost 3 bases and J lost 7; bases outside the gene matches: 9. Germline loops: CDR1 SGHVS, CDR2 FQNEAQ. The CDR3 sequence is CASSFSGGAVRNEQFF. The CDR3 DNA sequence: TGTGCCAGCAGCTTCAGCGGGGGGGCCGTGAGGAATGAGCAGTTCTTC. The variable domain in full, completed from reference TRBV7-8 and TRBJ2-1, reads GAGVSQSPRYKVAKRGQDVALRCDPISGHVSLFWYQQALGQGPEFLTYFQNEAQLDKSGLPSDRFFAERPEGSVSTLKIQRTQQEDSAVYLCASSFSGGAVRNEQFFGPGTRLTVL.

A note on this clone: A much larger clone lies a single base off, so this may be a read error. The V gene is TRBV11-3, the J gene TRBJ2-7; 9 nucleotides line up with TRBD1. With V trimmed by 3 bases and J by 3 bases, 0 bases remained unmatched. The CDR3 is made up of 13 amino acids. The germline V gene has CDR1 SGHNT and CDR2 YENEEA. CDR3 region: CASSLTGGYEQYF. For the CDR3, the DNA is TGTGCCAGCAGCTTGACAGGGGGCTACGAGCAGTACTTC. Full variable domain (remainder filled in from reference TRBV11-3 and TRBJ2-7): EAGVVQSPRYKIIEKKQPVAFWCNPISGHNTLYWYLQNLGQGPELLIRYENEEAVDDSQLPKDRFSAERLKGVDSTLKIQPAELGDSAVYLCASSLTGGYEQYFGPGTRLTVT.

This sequence joins TRBV11-3 and TRBJ2-1, with TRBD2 matching 9 bases. CDR1 and CDR2 (germline): SGHNT, YENEEA. This CDR3 has 17 residues. Trimming at V came to 1 base and at J to 6 bases, leaving 10 bases not matched to a gene. The CDR3: CASSLGAGGRAINEQFF. Written as DNA, the CDR3 is TGTGCCAGCAGCTTAGGTGCGGGCGGGAGGGCCATCAATGAGCAGTTCTTC.

This chain uses TRBV27 with TRBJ1-4; tentatively, D is TRBD1 (5 bases). The CDR3 length is 15 residues. Germline V gene lookup returns CDR1 MNHEY and CDR2 SMNVEV (reference sequence). V dropped 5 bases and J dropped 8 bases, with 18 bases sitting between them. The DNA for the CDR3 is TGTGCCAGCAGTCCGCAGGGATTGATCACAGAAAAACTGTTTTTT. Encoded protein: CASSPQGLITEKLFF.

The chain carries TRBV18 and TRBJ2-5, with TRBD1 identical over 7 bases. Germline CDR1 KGHSH, CDR2 LQKENI. V was pared by 3 bases and J by 0 bases, with 1 base of the junction left unmatched. The CDR3 length is 14 residues. For the CDR3, the DNA is TGTGCCAGCTCACCGGGACAGAACCAAGAGACCCAGTACTTC. Residues: CASSPGQNQETQYF.

The rearrangement uses TRBV7-9 and TRBJ2-7; no clear D gene. The CDR3 spans 12 residues. Germline-derived CDR1 and CDR2 are SEHNR and FQNEAQ (reference sequence). Trimming left V 3 bases short and J 6 bases short, with 9 bases between. In nucleotides, the CDR3 is TGTGCCAGCAGCTTTTGGCCGGGCGAGCAGTACTTC. Its protein is CASSFWPGEQYF.

This chain joins TRBV27 and TRBJ1-1; possibly TRBD1 for D (5 bases). In germline, CDR1 is MNHEY, CDR2 SMNVEV (reference sequence). There are 14 residues in the CDR3. V lost 7 bases and J lost 4, with 16 bases in between. The CDR3 here is CASNPGRGVTEAFF. For the CDR3, the DNA is TGTGCCAGCAACCCGGGACGGGGGGTCACTGAAGCTTTCTTT.

This chain uses TRBV4-1 with TRBJ2-5; D may be TRBD1 (6 bases). Looked up from germline, CDR1 is MGHRA and CDR2 is YSYEKL. The V end was cut by 2 bases, the J end by 5 bases, with 12 bases between. This CDR3 has 14 amino acids. CDR3 DNA sequence: TGCGCCAGCAGCCAATTTACAGGGCCGGAGACCCAGTACTTC. Amino acid sequence: CASSQFTGPETQYF.

This clone appeared a single time. The rearrangement joins TRBV19 to TRBJ2-5, with D possibly being TRBD1 (6 bases). The length of the CDR3 is 13 residues. The V gene lost 6 bases and the J gene lost 0 bases, with 8 bases spanning the gap. The germline gives CDR1 LNHDA, CDR2 SQIVND (reference sequence). For the CDR3, the DNA is TGTGCCAGTAGCCAGGGGAACCAAGAGACCCAGTACTTC. Its protein is CASSQGNQETQYF.

The V and J genes are TRBV6-1 and TRBJ2-7, with TRBD2 identical over 7 bases. CDR3 length: 15 amino acids. CDR1 MNHNS and CDR2 SASEGT come from the germline V gene. The V and J ends lost 3 bases and 3 bases, in that order; junction bases with no gene match: 8. The chain's CDR3 is CASSDYQRGYYEQYF. The CDR3, as DNA: TGTGCCAGCAGTGATTACCAGCGGGGTTACTACGAGCAGTACTTC.

The gene calls are TRBV11-2 and TRBJ2-4; the D gene is possibly TRBD2 (6 bases). CDR3 size: 16 residues. With 1 base removed from V and 3 bases from J, the gap between germline ends came to 13 bases. CDR1 and CDR2 from the germline V gene are SGHAT and FQNNGV. The CDR3 DNA sequence: TGTGCCAGCAGCTTAGGTCGATGGGGGGACAAAAACATTCAGTACTTC. Amino acids: CASSLGRWGDKNIQYF.